This T cell receptor beta chain was recorded in a study of blood T cell repertoires in COVID-19. TCRdb's table, derived via immunoSEQ multiplex PCR, lists solely in-frame clones and lacks some. The data hold about 170,000 clones, with around 80% observed a single time. J gave up 8 bases and V 4 bases, and 5 bases lay outside the gene matches. The CDR3 length is 13 residues. CDR1 LGHDT and CDR2 YNNKEL come from the germline V gene (reference sequence). Sequences were obtained from peripheral blood. This sequence was found in an older woman with COVID-19, enrolled during active disease. This chain connects TRBV3-1 (or the pseudogene TRBV3-2) to TRBJ1-1; 9 bases align to TRBD1. The CDR3 DNA follows: TGTGCCAGCAGCCCTGGTGGGACAGGGGAAGCTTTCTTT. Its translation is CASSPGGTGEAFF.